The present entry profiles one T cell receptor beta chain with its context. These data are taken from a study of technical replicates of blood from a handful of donors. Method: immunoSEQ multiplex PCR; TCRdb's copy keeps in-frame clones and lacks some. The sample contains roughly 85,000 clones, approximately 95% of which appear only once. The CDR3 extends over 13 amino acids. V lost 5 bases to trimming and J lost 4 bases, with 11 bases between them. Germline V gene data show CDR1 as SEHNR and CDR2 as FQNEAQ (reference sequence). This chain uses TRBV7-9 with TRBJ1-2; D is perhaps TRBD1 (6 bases). The sequence was obtained from a human donor in good health. The sequenced sample was T cells isolated from PBMCs. Here the CDR3 reads CASSQGQSYGYTF. For the CDR3, the DNA is TGTGCCAGCAGCCAAGGACAGTCCTATGGCTACACCTTC.